The source of this T cell receptor (beta chain) is a study of neurological immune-mediated disorders. Study-level findings and limits: TCR-beta repertoires seemed private in all groups, with no expanded CDR3 amino acid sequences shared.

TCRdb re-derived calls from the 5' RACE reads in MiXCR, one entry per CDR3 protein. The repertoire consists of about 16,000 distinct CDR3 sequences, with approximately 10% occurring once and the leading ten covering more than 35%. Within the sample, this clonotype is large. The antigen is not known. The germline gives CDR1 SGHRS, CDR2 YFSETQ. The V gene lost 0 bases and the J gene lost 1 base, with 4 bases spanning the gap. The CDR3 extends over 14 amino acids. V gene TRBV5-1 combines with J gene TRBJ2-2; no firm D call. Sequences were obtained from CD8+ T cells from blood. The sequence was obtained from a man aged 45-65 years in good health. The CDR3 bases are TGCGCCAGCAGCTTGGGGGTGAACACCGGGGAGCTGTTTTTT. This translates into CASSLGVNTGELFF.